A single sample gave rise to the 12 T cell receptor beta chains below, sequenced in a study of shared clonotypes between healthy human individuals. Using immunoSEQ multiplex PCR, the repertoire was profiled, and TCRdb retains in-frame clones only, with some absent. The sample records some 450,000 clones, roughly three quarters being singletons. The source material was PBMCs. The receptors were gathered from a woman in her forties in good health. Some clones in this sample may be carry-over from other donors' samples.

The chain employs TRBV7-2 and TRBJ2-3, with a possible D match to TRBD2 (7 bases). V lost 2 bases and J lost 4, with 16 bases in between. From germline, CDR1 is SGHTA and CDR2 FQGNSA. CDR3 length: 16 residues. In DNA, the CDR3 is TGTGCCAGCAGCTTATTTTTGGGGGAGGGGGCAGATACGCAGTATTTT. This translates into CASSLFLGEGADTQYF.

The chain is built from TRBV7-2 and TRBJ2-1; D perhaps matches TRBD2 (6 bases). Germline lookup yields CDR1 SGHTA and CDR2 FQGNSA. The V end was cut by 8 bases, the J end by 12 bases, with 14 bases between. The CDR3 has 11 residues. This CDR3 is CASRSTSRQFF. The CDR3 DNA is TGTGCCAGCCGGTCGACTAGTCGGCAGTTCTTC.

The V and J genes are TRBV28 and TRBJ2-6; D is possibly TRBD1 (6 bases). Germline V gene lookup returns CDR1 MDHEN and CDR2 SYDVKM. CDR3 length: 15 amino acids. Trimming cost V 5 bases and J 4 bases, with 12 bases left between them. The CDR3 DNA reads TGTGCCAGCAGTCCTACAGGGTCCGGGGCCAACGTCCTGACTTTC. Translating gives CASSPTGSGANVLTF.

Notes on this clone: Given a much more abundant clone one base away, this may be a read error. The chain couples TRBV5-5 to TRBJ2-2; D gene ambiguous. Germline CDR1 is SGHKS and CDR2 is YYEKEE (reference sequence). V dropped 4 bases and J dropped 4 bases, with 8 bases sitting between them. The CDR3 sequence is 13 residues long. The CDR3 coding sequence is TGTGCCAGCAGCCTTAAAAGCACCGGGGAGCTGTTTTTT. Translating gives CASSLKSTGELFF.

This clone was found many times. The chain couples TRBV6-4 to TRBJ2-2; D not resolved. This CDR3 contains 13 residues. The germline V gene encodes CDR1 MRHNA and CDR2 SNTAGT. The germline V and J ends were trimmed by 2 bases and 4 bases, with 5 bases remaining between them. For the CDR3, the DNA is TGTGCCAGCAGTGACAGGGCCACCGGGGAGCTGTTTTTT. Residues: CASSDRATGELFF.

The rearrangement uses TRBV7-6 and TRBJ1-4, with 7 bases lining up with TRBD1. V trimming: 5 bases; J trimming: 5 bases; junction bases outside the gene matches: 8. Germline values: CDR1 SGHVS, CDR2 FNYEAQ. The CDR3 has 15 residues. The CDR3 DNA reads TGTGCCAGCAGCCCAGTCCCGGGACAGAATGAAAAACTGTTTTTT. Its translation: CASSPVPGQNEKLFF.

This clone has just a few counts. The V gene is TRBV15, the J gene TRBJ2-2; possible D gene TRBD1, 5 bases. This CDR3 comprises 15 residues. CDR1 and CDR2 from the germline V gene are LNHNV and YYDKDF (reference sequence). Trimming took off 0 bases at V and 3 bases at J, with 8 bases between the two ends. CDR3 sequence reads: CATSREGVDTGELFF. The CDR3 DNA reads TGTGCCACCAGCAGAGAAGGGGTGGACACCGGGGAGCTGTTTTTT.

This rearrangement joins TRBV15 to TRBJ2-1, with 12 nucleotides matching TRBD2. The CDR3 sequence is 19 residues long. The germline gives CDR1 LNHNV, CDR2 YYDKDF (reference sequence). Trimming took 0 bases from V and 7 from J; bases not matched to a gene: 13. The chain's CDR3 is CATSRDQLAGGPYGNEQFF. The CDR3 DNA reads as TGTGCCACCAGCAGAGATCAGCTAGCGGGAGGGCCGTACGGGAATGAGCAGTTCTTC.

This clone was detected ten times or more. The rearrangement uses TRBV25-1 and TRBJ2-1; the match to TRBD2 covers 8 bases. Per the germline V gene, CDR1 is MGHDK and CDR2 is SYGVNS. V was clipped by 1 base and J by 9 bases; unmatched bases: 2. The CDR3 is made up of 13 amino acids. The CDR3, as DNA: TGTGCCAGCAGTGAATCTGCGGGAGGTGAGCAGTTCTTC. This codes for CASSESAGGEQFF.

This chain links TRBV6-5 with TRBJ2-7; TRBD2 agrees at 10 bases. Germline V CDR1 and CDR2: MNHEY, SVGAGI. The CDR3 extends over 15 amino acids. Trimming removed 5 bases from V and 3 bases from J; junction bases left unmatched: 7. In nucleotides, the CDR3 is TGTGCCAGCAGTAATCTAGCGGGAGACCGCTACGAGCAGTACTTC. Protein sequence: CASSNLAGDRYEQYF.

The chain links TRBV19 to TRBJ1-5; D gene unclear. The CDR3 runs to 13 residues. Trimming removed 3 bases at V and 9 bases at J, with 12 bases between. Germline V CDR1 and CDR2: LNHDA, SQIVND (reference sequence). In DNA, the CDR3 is TGTGCCAGTAGTATCCCCACCGCTCGGCCCCAGCATTTT. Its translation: CASSIPTARPQHF.

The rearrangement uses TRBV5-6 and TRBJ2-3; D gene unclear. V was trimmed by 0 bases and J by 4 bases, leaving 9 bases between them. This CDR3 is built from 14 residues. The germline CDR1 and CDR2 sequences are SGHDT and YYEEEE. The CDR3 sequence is CASSLGFRADTQYF. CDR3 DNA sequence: TGTGCCAGCAGCTTGGGATTCCGTGCAGATACGCAGTATTTT.